This entry is about one T cell receptor (beta chain). The data were taken from a study of cytomegalovirus exposure and HLA in healthy donors. J was trimmed by 0 bases and V by 5 bases; bases with no gene match: 12. CDR3 length: 18 amino acids. Germline lookup yields CDR1 SGHAT and CDR2 FQNNGV. Primers included in the PCR were 60 Vbeta and 13 Jbeta primers. The assay was immunoSEQ multiplex PCR, and TCRdb's table has in-frame clones only and misses some. This repertoire shows approximately 200,000 clones, 70% to 80% found once; its top ten account for around 1.4%. The receptor was derived from a girl under 18 in good health and CMV-seropositive. The gene calls are TRBV11-2 and TRBJ2-3, with 9 bases fitting TRBD2. Sequencing was carried out using PBMCs. The CDR3 nucleotides read TGTGCCAGCAGCCCCCGAGGAGCGGGGGGCGCTAGCACAGATACGCAGTATTTT. Translation: CASSPRGAGGASTDTQYF. Full variable domain (remainder filled in from reference TRBV11-2 and TRBJ2-3): EAGVAQSPRYKIIEKRQSVAFWCNPISGHATLYWYQQILGQGPKLLIQFQNNGVVDDSQLPKDRFSAERLKGVDSTLKIQPAKLEDSAVYLCASSPRGAGGASTDTQYFGPGTRLTVL.